Included here is one T cell receptor beta chain sequence, with context. This entry belongs to a study of cytomegalovirus exposure and HLA in healthy donors. The study ran its PCR with 60 Vbeta and 13 Jbeta primers. Clones were sequenced by immunoSEQ multiplex PCR, and TCRdb holds only the in-frame ones, with some missing. The sample yields 100,000 to 150,000 clones, around three quarters seen once. Per germline, CDR1 SGHRS and CDR2 YFSETQ. There are 14 residues in the CDR3. V lost 0 bases and J lost 2, with 9 bases in between. The rearrangement links TRBV5-1 to TRBJ2-7; possible D gene TRBD1, 6 bases. Material: PBMCs. This TCR came from a young man in good health and CMV-seronegative. CDR3 loop: CASSLAQGPYEQYF. The DNA for the CDR3 is TGCGCCAGCAGCTTGGCCCAGGGGCCCTACGAGCAGTACTTC.